This T cell receptor beta chain was identified in a study of blood T cell repertoires in COVID-19. This clone was observed a single time. Sequencing used immunoSEQ multiplex PCR; TCRdb keeps in-frame clones, though not all of them. Of fewer than 250,000 clones listed, 70% to 90% are singletons. V was trimmed by 0 bases and J by 5 bases, leaving 11 bases between them. Germline CDR1 is SGHRS and CDR2 is YFSETQ. There are 15 residues in the CDR3. Specimen: PBMCs or T cells enriched from blood (not recorded which). V gene TRBV5-1 combines with J gene TRBJ1-4, with D unclear. This clonotype was obtained from a man aged 30 to 45 who had recovered from COVID-19. CDR3 sequence reads: CASSLAFTANEKLFF. The CDR3 nucleotides read TGCGCCAGCAGCTTGGCCTTTACAGCAAATGAAAAACTGTTTTTT. Variable domain in full (rest from reference TRBV5-1 and TRBJ1-4): KAGVTQTPRYLIKTRGQQVTLSCSPISGHRSVSWYQQTPGQGLQFLFEYFSETQRNKGNFPGRFSGRQFSNSRSEMNVSTLELGDSALYLCASSLAFTANEKLFFGSGTQLSVL.